Each of the 26 T cell receptor beta chains below was sequenced from the same sample in a study of cytomegalovirus exposure and HLA in healthy donors. In the PCR, 60 Vbeta and 13 Jbeta primers were used. TCRdb's table, derived via immunoSEQ multiplex PCR, lists solely in-frame clones and lacks some. This sample carries about 180,000 clones, approximately 79% of them seen once, and the ten largest clones take approximately 0.7%. Sequenced material: PBMCs. All receptors come from a woman between 40 and 50 years old in good health and CMV-seronegative.

Only one count was recorded for this clone. J is TRBJ2-7 and V is TRBV7-8, with 12 bases lining up with TRBD2. Trimming at V came to 1 base and at J to 3 bases, leaving 10 bases not matched to a gene. Germline CDR1 and CDR2: SGHVS and FQNEAQ. This CDR3 contains 18 residues. The CDR3 bases are TGTGCCAGCAGCTTAGTGGGGAGAGGACTAGCGGGGAACTACGAGCAGTACTTC. It codes for CASSLVGRGLAGNYEQYF.

The CDR3 bases are TGTGCCAGCAGCAATGGACTAGCGGGGGCCCGAGACGAGCAGTACTTC. Encoded protein: CASSNGLAGARDEQYF. The chain uses TRBV11-3 and TRBJ2-7, with 13 bases matching TRBD2. With 5 bases clipped from V and 5 bases from J, the junction kept 9 bases outside the gene matches. This CDR3 comprises 16 residues. Germline CDR1 reads SGHNT; CDR2 reads YENEEA.

The chain recombines TRBV10-3 with TRBJ2-2; D possibly corresponds to TRBD1 (6 bases). The V end lost 6 bases, the J end lost 4 bases, and 6 bases lay between the germline ends. The CDR3 consists of 12 residues. Germline V CDR1 and CDR2: ENHRY, SYGVKD. This CDR3 is CAIRQGTGELFF. The CDR3 DNA reads TGTGCCATCAGACAGGGCACCGGGGAGCTGTTTTTT.

V usage is TRBV5-5 and J usage is TRBJ1-3; perhaps TRBD1 as D (6 bases). V lost 2 bases to trimming and J lost 0 bases, with 6 bases between them. Per the germline V gene, CDR1 is SGHKS and CDR2 is YYEKEE (reference sequence). This CDR3 comprises 14 residues. CDR3 DNA sequence: TGTGCCAGCAGCTTACAGGGCTCTGGAAACACCATATATTTT. Residues: CASSLQGSGNTIYF.

This chain joins TRBV11-3 and TRBJ1-1; D gene uncertain. V was clipped by 1 base and J by 8 bases, with 14 bases between them. The CDR3 is made up of 14 amino acids. CDR1 is SGHNT, CDR2 YENEEA, per germline. This CDR3 reads CASSLGRGTIEAFF. The CDR3 nucleotides are TGTGCCAGCAGCTTAGGTCGCGGCACTATCGAAGCTTTCTTT.

The rearrangement joins TRBV6-6 to TRBJ1-5; D uncertain. The CDR3 sequence is 13 residues long. V was clipped by 2 bases and J by 6 bases, with 8 bases between them. The germline V gene has CDR1 MNHNY and CDR2 SVGAGI (reference sequence). CDR3 in DNA: TGTGCCAGCAGTTACAGGAGGGTTCAGCCCCAGCATTTT. This translates into CASSYRRVQPQHF.

This chain joins TRBV7-2 and TRBJ1-2; TRBD1 matches 7 bases. CDR3 size: 16 residues. The germline V gene has CDR1 SGHTA and CDR2 FQGNSA. The trim removed 5 bases at V and 0 bases at J, leaving 9 bases unmatched. The CDR3 region is CASSPYSGQPNYGYTF. The CDR3 region has the DNA TGTGCCAGCAGCCCCTATTCGGGACAGCCTAACTATGGCTACACCTTC. Supplemented by reference TRBV7-2 and TRBJ1-2, the full variable domain reads GAGVSQSPSNKVTEKGKDVELRCDPISGHTALYWYRQSLGQGLEFLIYFQGNSAPDKSGLPSDRFSAERTGGSVSTLTIQRTQQEDSAVYLCASSPYSGQPNYGYTFGSGTRLTVV.

This chain links TRBV7-9 with TRBJ1-1, with no clear D. V lost 1 base, J lost 0 bases, and 6 bases lay in between. CDR1 and CDR2 (germline): SEHNR, FQNEAQ (reference sequence). There are 14 residues in the CDR3. The CDR3 protein is CASSLGLMNTEAFF. DNA of the CDR3: TGTGCCAGCAGCTTAGGTCTTATGAACACTGAAGCTTTCTTT. The full variable domain, rest sourced from reference TRBV7-9 and TRBJ1-1, is DTGVSQNPRHKITKRGQNVTFRCDPISEHNRLYWYRQTLGQGPEFLTYFQNEAQLEKSRLLSDRFSAERPKGSFSTLEIQRTEQGDSAMYLCASSLGLMNTEAFFGQGTRLTVV.

This chain joins TRBV9 and TRBJ2-1; D perhaps matches TRBD1 (5 bases). This CDR3 is 14 amino acids long. V was clipped by 2 bases and J by 10 bases, with 16 bases between them. The V gene's germline CDR1 is SGDLS and CDR2 YYNGEE. The CDR3 loop is CASSVEPSAGEQFF. In DNA form, the CDR3 reads TGTGCCAGCAGCGTCGAACCCTCAGCAGGGGAGCAGTTCTTC.

For this clone: This sample includes further DNA sequences coding for the same CDR3. V and J are TRBV5-1 and TRBJ1-2; TRBD1 might be the D (5 bases). Trimming took off 4 bases at V and 5 bases at J, with 18 bases between the two ends. The CDR3 is 15 amino acids. Germline CDR1 and CDR2: SGHRS and YFSETQ. CDR3 bases: TGCGCCAGCAGCCCGGAGGGGACGGGGTTGTATGGCTACACCTTC. It encodes CASSPEGTGLYGYTF.

This clone was seen just once. The CDR3 spells CASSFSEGLGGIHNYEQYF. The CDR3, as DNA: TGCGCCAGCAGCTTTAGTGAGGGACTAGGGGGGATACACAACTACGAGCAGTACTTC. This sequence joins TRBV5-1 and TRBJ2-7; 8 nucleotides align to TRBD2. Germline loops: CDR1 SGHRS, CDR2 YFSETQ. With V trimmed by 2 bases and J by 3 bases, 19 bases remained unmatched. The CDR3 is 19 amino acids.

This rearrangement joins TRBV4-3 to TRBJ2-7; 9 bases map to TRBD2. The CDR3 length is 17 residues. The V gene's germline CDR1 is LGHNA and CDR2 YSLEER. The trim removed 1 base at V and 2 bases at J, leaving 9 bases unmatched. CDR3 in amino acids: CASSQALGGRAPYEQYF. The CDR3 DNA is TGCGCCAGCAGCCAAGCACTCGGCGGGAGGGCCCCCTACGAGCAGTACTTC.

J is TRBJ1-2 and V is TRBV10-2; a possible D gene is TRBD1 (6 bases). This CDR3 comprises 14 residues. Deletions cut 3 bases from V and 7 bases from J, with 15 bases between. CDR1 WSHSY and CDR2 SAAADI come from the germline V gene. The chain's CDR3 is CASSDGKGVGGYTF. The CDR3 coding sequence is TGCGCCAGCAGTGACGGGAAGGGGGTCGGTGGCTACACCTTC.

In this sample, this clone turned up a few times. The genes are TRBV28 and TRBJ2-7, with 8 bases matching TRBD2. The CDR3 has 16 amino acids. V gave up 7 bases and J gave up 1 base; unmatched junction bases: 12. Germline V CDR1 and CDR2: MDHEN, SYDVKM. The DNA of the CDR3 is TGTGCCAGCAACTCCCCCGGGACTAGGGCTTCCTACGAGCAGTACTTC. It is translated as CASNSPGTRASYEQYF.

This clone occurred a few times. V is TRBV30 and J is TRBJ2-1, with 16 nucleotides matching TRBD2. The CDR3 contains 17 residues. V gave up 1 base and J gave up 8 bases; unmatched junction bases: 8. CDR1 GTSNPN and CDR2 SVGIG come from the germline V gene (reference sequence). The CDR3 reads CAWSGFRGLAGGDEQFF. The CDR3 region has the DNA TGTGCCTGGAGTGGATTTAGGGGACTAGCGGGAGGGGATGAGCAGTTCTTC. The full variable domain, completed using reference TRBV30 and TRBJ2-1, is SQTIHQWPATLVQPVGSPLSLECTVEGTSNPNLYWYRQAAGRGLQLLFYSVGIGQISSEVPQNLSASRPQDRQFILSSKKLLLSDSGFYLCAWSGFRGLAGGDEQFFGPGTRLTVL.

The rearrangement links TRBV9 to TRBJ1-2; D ambiguous. Germline V gives CDR1 SGDLS, CDR2 YYNGEE. Trimming took off 0 bases at V and 4 bases at J, with 19 bases between the two ends. The CDR3 runs 17 residues. The CDR3 sequence: CASSVGLTGESSYGYTF. In DNA, the CDR3 is TGTGCCAGCAGCGTAGGTTTAACGGGTGAATCCTCCTATGGCTACACCTTC. The variable domain in full, with the rest retrieved from reference TRBV9 and TRBJ1-2, is DSGVTQTPKHLITATGQRVTLRCSPRSGDLSVYWYQQSLDQGLQFLIQYYNGEERAKGNILERFSAQQFPDLHSELNLSSLELGDSALYFCASSVGLTGESSYGYTFGSGTRLTVV.

V gene TRBV2 combines with J gene TRBJ1-1; 8 positions agree with TRBD1. The CDR3 length is 16 residues. Trimming took 6 bases from V and 3 from J; bases not matched to a gene: 12. From germline, CDR1 is SNHLY and CDR2 FYNNEI. The CDR3 bases are TGTGCCAGCAGGACTGTGACAGGGGCGGAGGACACTGAAGCTTTCTTT. It encodes CASRTVTGAEDTEAFF.

This clone occurred once. This chain's CDR3 is CASSLDGSSYEQYF. The CDR3 nucleotides read TGCGCCAGCAGCTTGGATGGGAGCTCCTACGAGCAGTACTTC. The rearrangement joins TRBV5-1 to TRBJ2-7; the D gene is possibly TRBD2 (5 bases). Trimming left V 0 bases short and J 0 bases short, with 7 bases between. The CDR3 runs 14 residues. Per germline, CDR1 SGHRS and CDR2 YFSETQ.

This sequence joins TRBV29-1 and TRBJ2-4; possible D gene TRBD1, 6 bases. CDR1 and CDR2 from the germline V gene are SQVTM and ANQGSEA. Trimming removed 5 bases at V and 4 bases at J, with 18 bases between. The CDR3 consists of 15 residues. The DNA for the CDR3 is TGCAGCGTTTCAAATTGGACAGCAACAAAAAACATTCAGTACTTC. Translated: CSVSNWTATKNIQYF.

The CDR3 DNA sequence: TGTGCCAGCAGTTTTGAGCATCAAGAGACCCAGTACTTC. Encoded protein: CASSFEHQETQYF. The chain is built from TRBV27 and TRBJ2-5; D gene ambiguous. The CDR3 spans 13 residues. Between the trimmed V and J ends, which lost 3 bases and 2 bases, there was a span of 7 bases. Germline V gene data show CDR1 as MNHEY and CDR2 as SMNVEV (reference sequence).

This chain links TRBV5-4 with TRBJ1-1; unclear D gene. This CDR3 spans 13 amino acids. Trimming left V 3 bases short and J 3 bases short, with 9 bases between. In germline, CDR1 is SGHNT, CDR2 YYREEE (reference sequence). The CDR3 nucleotides are TGTGCCAGCAGCTCGCGACAAGACACTGAAGCTTTCTTT. Translated: CASSSRQDTEAFF. Variable domain in full (rest from reference TRBV5-4 and TRBJ1-1): ETGVTQSPTHLIKTRGQQVTLRCSSQSGHNTVSWYQQALGQGPQFIFQYYREEENGRGNFPPRFSGLQFPNYSSELNVNALELDDSALYLCASSSRQDTEAFFGQGTRLTVV.

This chain joins TRBV5-4 and TRBJ1-2; 9 positions agree with TRBD1. V trimming: 6 bases; J trimming: 4 bases; junction bases outside the gene matches: 22. The CDR3 runs 19 residues. The germline V gene has CDR1 SGHNT and CDR2 YYREEE (reference sequence). The DNA of the CDR3 is TGTGCCAGCATACCCCAAGCCGGGACAGGGCGTATAGGTAGCTATGGCTACACCTTC. Translating gives CASIPQAGTGRIGSYGYTF.

This clone was observed once. V is TRBV28 and J is TRBJ1-2, with D perhaps matching TRBD1 (5 bases). Germline V CDR1 and CDR2: MDHEN, SYDVKM. Trimming removed 6 bases at V and 2 bases at J, with 13 bases between. The CDR3 length is 14 residues. The CDR3 loop reads CASSLAGGNYGYTF. The CDR3 DNA sequence: TGTGCCAGCAGCCTCGCCGGGGGAAACTATGGCTACACCTTC.

This clone was found a few times. The V and J genes are TRBV2 and TRBJ2-5; maybe TRBD2 (6 bases). The V gene's germline CDR1 is SNHLY and CDR2 FYNNEI. This CDR3 comprises 17 residues. V was pared by 7 bases and J by 5 bases, with 26 bases between. The CDR3 sequence: CASTSRRGRAPRETQYF. Here the CDR3 DNA reads TGTGCCAGCACCTCTCGGCGGGGCAGGGCTCCAAGGGAGACCCAGTACTTC.

The gene calls are TRBV6-5 and TRBJ2-3, with D tentatively TRBD2 (6 bases). The V end was cut by 2 bases, the J end by 8 bases, with 17 bases between. CDR3 length: 15 amino acids. CDR1 MNHEY and CDR2 SVGAGI come from the germline V gene. The CDR3 sequence is CASSYRDGGRSTQYF. The CDR3 coding sequence is TGTGCCAGCAGTTACCGGGACGGTGGGAGGTCTACGCAGTATTTT.

The sample holds a few counts of this clone. V and J are TRBV7-4 and TRBJ1-1; D ambiguous. Germline V gives CDR1 SGHVT, CDR2 SQSDAQ. V was trimmed by 2 bases and J by 5 bases, leaving 6 bases between them. The CDR3 has 12 amino acids. CDR3: CASSLPGTEAFF. In DNA, the CDR3 is TGTGCCAGCAGCTTACCGGGTACTGAAGCTTTCTTT.